Presented here are 11 T cell receptor beta chains from one specimen sequenced in a study of cytomegalovirus exposure and HLA in healthy donors. The primer mix had 60 Vbeta and 13 Jbeta primers. Profiling relied on immunoSEQ multiplex PCR, and the TCRdb table lists in-frame clones only, not all of them. Of 130,000 to 150,000 clones listed, roughly 62% were seen once; the top ten hold around 4%. Sequenced: PBMCs. Receptors originate from a man aged 55 to 70 in good health and CMV-seronegative.

A few counts support this clone. This chain links TRBV27 with TRBJ2-6, with TRBD1 matching over 9 bases. The CDR3 length is 17 residues. V shed 5 bases and J 0 bases; nucleotides not matched to a gene: 5. CDR1 MNHEY and CDR2 SMNVEV come from the germline V gene (reference sequence). The CDR3, as DNA: TGTGCCAGCAGTCCTACAGGGGGCCCCTCTGGGGCCAACGTCCTGACTTTC. Its translation: CASSPTGGPSGANVLTF.

The chain joins TRBV5-4 to TRBJ2-3; D unclear. The germline V and J ends were trimmed by 4 bases and 0 bases, with 12 bases remaining between them. CDR1 and CDR2 (germline): SGHNT, YYREEE (reference sequence). The CDR3 totals 15 residues. CDR3 sequence (DNA): TGTGCCAGCAGCCCCGAGGCCGGAAGCACAGATACGCAGTATTTT. As protein: CASSPEAGSTDTQYF.

The genes are TRBV5-4 and TRBJ1-2; TRBD1 agrees at 11 bases. Germline CDR1 is SGHNT and CDR2 is YYREEE (reference sequence). The J segment lost 1 base and the V segment lost 6 bases, leaving 8 bases of the junction unmatched. The CDR3 is 16 amino acids. CDR3 bases: TGTGCCAGCAATACGGACAGGGGGCCTTTTAACTATGGCTACACCTTC. It codes for CASNTDRGPFNYGYTF.

V is TRBV28 and J is TRBJ1-1, with no clear D. CDR3 size: 12 residues. Germline lookup yields CDR1 MDHEN and CDR2 SYDVKM. The V and J ends lost 4 bases and 8 bases respectively, with 11 bases between them. CDR3 nucleotides: TGTGCCAGCAGTTCCCGATTAGCCGAAGCTTTCTTT. As protein: CASSSRLAEAFF. The full variable domain, its missing parts supplied by reference TRBV28 and TRBJ1-1, is DVKVTQSSRYLVKRTGEKVFLECVQDMDHENMFWYRQDPGLGLRLIYFSYDVKMKEKGDIPEGYSVSREKKERFSLILESASTNQTSMYLCASSSRLAEAFFGQGTRLTVV.

There are a few counts of this clone. This CDR3 reads CASSTLAPIPGSYNEQFF. The CDR3 DNA sequence: TGTGCCAGTAGTACACTAGCGCCCATACCGGGCTCCTACAATGAGCAGTTCTTC. The genes are TRBV19 and TRBJ2-1; TRBD2 agrees at 7 bases. CDR1 and CDR2 from the germline V gene are LNHDA and SQIVND (reference sequence). This CDR3 region has 18 residues. The V gene end was trimmed by 4 bases and the J gene end by 0 bases; junction bases not matched to a gene: 12.

This clone was counted a single time. The V call is TRBV28, the J call TRBJ1-2, with 11 bases lining up with TRBD1. Germline lookup yields CDR1 MDHEN and CDR2 SYDVKM. V lost 2 bases and J lost 2; bases outside the gene matches: 10. The CDR3 has 18 residues. The DNA for the CDR3 is TGTGCCAGCAGTTTAAGTGAAATGGGACAGGGGGAAAACTATGGCTACACCTTC. It encodes CASSLSEMGQGENYGYTF.

This clone was observed a single time. The chain employs TRBV5-4 and TRBJ2-2; D may be TRBD2 (5 bases). The CDR3 sequence is 14 residues long. From germline, CDR1 is SGHNT and CDR2 YYREEE (reference sequence). The V end was cut by 3 bases, the J end by 5 bases, with 11 bases between. The CDR3 DNA follows: TGTGCCAGCAGCTGGGCTAGCCAGACCGGGGAGCTGTTTTTT. Translation: CASSWASQTGELFF.

The chain employs TRBV7-3 and TRBJ2-5, with 13 bases identical to TRBD2. CDR3 size: 21 residues. J gave up 0 bases and V 0 bases, and 13 bases lay outside the gene matches. The germline V gene has CDR1 SGHTA and CDR2 FQGTGA. CDR3 nucleotides: TGTGCCAGCAGCTTAACTGGGGGACTAGCGGGATCAATAGTGTACCAAGAGACCCAGTACTTC. Encoded protein: CASSLTGGLAGSIVYQETQYF.

The genes are TRBV5-6 and TRBJ1-4; 10 bases match TRBD1. The V gene end was trimmed by 3 bases and the J gene end by 5 bases; junction bases not matched to a gene: 4. There are 15 residues in the CDR3. Germline values: CDR1 SGHDT, CDR2 YYEEEE. CDR3 coding DNA: TGTGCCAGCAGCTGGATGGGACAGGGGAATGAAAAACTGTTTTTT. It translates to CASSWMGQGNEKLFF. Full variable domain (missing parts from reference TRBV5-6 and TRBJ1-4): DAGVTQSPTHLIKTRGQQVTLRCSPKSGHDTVSWYQQALGQGPQFIFQYYEEEERQRGNFPDRFSGHQFPNYSSELNVNALLLGDSALYLCASSWMGQGNEKLFFGSGTQLSVL.

The V and J genes are TRBV29-1 and TRBJ2-3; 9 bases line up with TRBD2. V was clipped by 1 base and J by 6 bases; unmatched bases: 5. Per germline, CDR1 SQVTM and CDR2 ANQGSEA. The CDR3 consists of 14 residues. CDR3 in DNA: TGCAGCGTTGAAGGAGCGGGGGGCGCGGATACGCAGTATTTT. The encoded protein is CSVEGAGGADTQYF.

This clone was detected only once. CDR3 region: CASSLELALADTQYF. CDR3 DNA sequence: TGTGCCAGCAGCTTAGAACTAGCGCTGGCAGATACGCAGTATTTT. V is TRBV7-9 and J is TRBJ2-3; 7 bases map to TRBD2. J gave up 4 bases and V 1 base, and 5 bases lay outside the gene matches. The CDR3 has 15 amino acids. The germline gives CDR1 SEHNR, CDR2 FQNEAQ (reference sequence).